A selection of T cell receptor beta chains follows, all from one sample in a study of T cell responses to AZD1222 COVID-19 vaccine. Here immunoSEQ multiplex PCR was the method, and the copy in TCRdb shows in-frame clones only, minus some. The data contain approximately 270,000 clones, 94% of them singletons. Sequenced material: peripheral blood, taken 28 days after the second AZD1222 dose. The receptors were gathered from an adult who received the AZD1222 COVID-19 vaccine. CDR3s include the opening cysteine and the closing phenylalanine or tryptophan. A D gene is named only where the DNA matches it firmly. Clone size is not always given. Where it is, it says once, few, many or a class for expanded clones.

NA,TRBV7-2,TRBJ1-6,NA,CASSLLVQPLHF,TGTGCCAGCAGCCTCCTCGTACAACCCCTCCACTTT
NA,TRBV19,TRBJ1-5,NA,CASSIEGRSNQPQHF,TGTGCCAGTAGTATCGAGGGAAGGAGCAATCAGCCCCAGCATTTT
NA,TRBV6-5,TRBJ1-5,NA,CASSYEGGSNQPQHF,TGTGCCAGCAGTTACGAGGGGGGTAGCAATCAGCCCCAGCATTTT
NA,TRBV28,TRBJ2-7,NA,CASSQGGHSLFEQYF,TGTGCCAGCAGTCAAGGGGGACACTCTTTGTTCGAGCAGTACTTC
NA,TRBV3-1/TRBV3-2,TRBJ2-7,NA,CASSQGAEYEQYF,TGTGCCAGCAGCCAAGGAGCCGAATACGAGCAGTACTTC
NA,TRBV5-1,TRBJ2-2,once,CASSLGPAAVPGELFF,TGCGCCAGCAGTCTCGGGCCAGCAGCCGTCCCCGGGGAGCTGTTTTTT
NA,TRBV27,TRBJ2-1,NA,CASSEPPRDLASPNCEQFF,TGTGCCAGCAGCGAACCGCCCAGAGATTTGGCTAGCCCCAATTGTGAGCAGTTCTTC
NA,TRBV5-4,TRBJ2-1,NA,CASSYDTSYPIGFF,TGTGCCAGCAGCTATGACACCAGCTACCCAATAGGGTTCTTC
TRBD1,TRBV2,TRBJ2-7,NA,CASAFQGAYEQYF,TGTGCCAGCGCTTTCCAGGGGGCCTACGAGCAGTACTTC
NA,TRBV20-1,TRBJ2-7,once,CSASDSYEQYF,TGCAGTGCTAGCGACAGCTACGAGCAGTACTTC
NA,TRBV5-5,TRBJ2-1,few,CASRRGGDYNEQFF,TGTGCCAGCAGAAGGGGGGGCGATTACAATGAGCAGTTCTTC
TRBD1,TRBV9,TRBJ1-3,NA,CASSTHRGDTIYF,TGTGCCAGCAGCACCCACAGGGGGGACACCATATATTTT
NA,TRBV27,TRBJ1-3,NA,CASSLFRGGGNTIYF,TGTGCCAGCAGTTTATTCCGGGGAGGTGGAAACACCATATATTTT
TRBD1,TRBV5-1,TRBJ2-2,once,CASSRTLTGGTGELFF,TGCGCCAGCAGCCGTACTTTGACAGGGGGCACCGGGGAGCTGTTTTTT
TRBD2,TRBV7-3,TRBJ2-1,NA,CASSRLSSGRGFNEQFF,TGTGCCAGCAGCCGACTTAGTAGCGGGAGAGGATTTAATGAGCAGTTCTTC
NA,TRBV7-2,TRBJ2-7,NA,CASTIRGTYEQYF,TGTGCCAGCACCATTCGGGGTACCTACGAGCAGTACTTC
NA,TRBV28,TRBJ2-1,NA,CASWGKGVAYNEQFF,TGTGCCAGTTGGGGGAAGGGGGTTGCCTACAATGAGCAGTTCTTC
TRBD1,TRBV29-1,TRBJ2-5,NA,CSVWTGEGTQYF,TGCAGCGTTTGGACAGGGGAGGGGACCCAGTACTTC
NA,TRBV7-9,TRBJ1-2,NA,CASSLRQPYGYTF,TGTGCCAGCAGCCTCCGTCAGCCCTATGGCTACACCTTC
TRBD2,TRBV27,TRBJ2-3,NA,CASSFLAGGTDTQYF,TGTGCCAGCAGTTTCTTAGCGGGAGGCACAGATACGCAGTATTTT
TRBD1,TRBV5-6,TRBJ2-7,NA,CASRPRGTGSYEQYF,TGTGCCAGCAGGCCTCGGGGGACAGGGTCCTACGAGCAGTACTTC
NA,TRBV7-2,TRBJ2-7,NA,CASSLIGSVNEQYF,TGTGCCAGCAGCCTCATCGGAAGCGTCAACGAGCAGTACTTC
NA,TRBV28,TRBJ1-1,NA,CASSSGQKNTEAFF,TGTGCCAGCAGTTCGGGGCAGAAGAACACTGAAGCTTTCTTT
NA,TRBV5-1,TRBJ1-6,NA,CASSTGWGDSSYNSPLHF,TGCGCCAGCAGCACCGGGTGGGGCGACAGCTCCTATAATTCACCCCTCCACTTT
NA,TRBV12-3/TRBV12-4,TRBJ2-2,NA,CASRPFSARELFF,TGTGCCAGCAGACCTTTCTCAGCTCGGGAGCTGTTTTTT
NA,TRBV28,TRBJ1-5,NA,CASSLLGRGLNQPQHF,TGTGCCAGCAGTTTATTAGGCAGGGGCCTAAATCAGCCCCAGCATTTT
TRBD2,TRBV2,TRBJ2-7,once,CAGGGFVGEQYF,TGTGCCGGCGGGGGGTTCGTAGGCGAGCAGTACTTC
NA,TRBV5-1,TRBJ2-7,NA,CASSLGRGSHEQYF,TGCGCCAGCAGCTTGGGTAGGGGTTCACACGAGCAGTACTTC
TRBD2,TRBV11-2,TRBJ2-1,NA,CASSTLGLAGGQQFF,TGTGCCAGCAGCACCTTGGGACTAGCGGGAGGTCAGCAGTTCTTC
NA,TRBV30,TRBJ2-7,NA,CAWSVGPTREQYF,TGTGCCTGGAGTGTAGGTCCGACGAGAGAGCAGTACTTC
TRBD1,TRBV28,TRBJ1-2,NA,CASSLGQGPIYGYTF,TGTGCCAGCAGTCTGGGACAGGGGCCCATCTATGGCTACACCTTC
TRBD1,TRBV6-5,TRBJ1-1,NA,CASTTGGQGTEAFF,TGTGCCAGCACCACCGGGGGACAGGGGACGGAAGCTTTCTTT